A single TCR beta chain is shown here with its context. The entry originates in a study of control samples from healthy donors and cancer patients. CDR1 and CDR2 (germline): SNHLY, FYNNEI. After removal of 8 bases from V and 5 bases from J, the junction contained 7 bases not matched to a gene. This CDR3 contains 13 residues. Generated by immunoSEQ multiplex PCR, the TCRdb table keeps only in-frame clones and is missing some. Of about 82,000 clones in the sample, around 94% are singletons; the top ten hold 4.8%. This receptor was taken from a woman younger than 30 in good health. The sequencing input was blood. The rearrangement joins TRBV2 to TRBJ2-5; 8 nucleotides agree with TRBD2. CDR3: CASGGLAPETQYF. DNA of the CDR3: TGTGCCAGCGGCGGACTAGCCCCTGAGACCCAGTACTTC. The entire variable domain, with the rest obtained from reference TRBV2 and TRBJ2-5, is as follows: EPEVTQTPSHQVTQMGQEVILRCVPISNHLYFYWYRQILGQKVEFLVSFYNNEISEKSEIFDDQFSVERPDGSNFTLKIRSTKLEDSAMYFCASGGLAPETQYFGPGTRLLVL.